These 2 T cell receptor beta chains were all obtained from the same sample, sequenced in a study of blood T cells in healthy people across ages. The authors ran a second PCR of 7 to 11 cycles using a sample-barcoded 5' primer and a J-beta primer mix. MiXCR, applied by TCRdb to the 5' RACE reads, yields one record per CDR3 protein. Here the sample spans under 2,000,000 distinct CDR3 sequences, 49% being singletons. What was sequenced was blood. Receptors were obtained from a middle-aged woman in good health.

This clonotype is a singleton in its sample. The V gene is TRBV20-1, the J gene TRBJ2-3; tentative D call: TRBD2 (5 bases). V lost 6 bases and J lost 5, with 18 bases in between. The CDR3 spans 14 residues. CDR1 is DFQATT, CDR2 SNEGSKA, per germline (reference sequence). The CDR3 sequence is CSASQRWTGDTQYF. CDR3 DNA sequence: TGCAGTGCGAGCCAGAGGTGGACTGGAGATACGCAGTATTTT.

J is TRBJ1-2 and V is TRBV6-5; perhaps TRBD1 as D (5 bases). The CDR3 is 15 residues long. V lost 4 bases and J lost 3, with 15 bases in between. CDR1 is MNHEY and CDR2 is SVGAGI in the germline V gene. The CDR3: CASSFGRGRHYGYTF. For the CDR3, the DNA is TGTGCCAGCAGTTTCGGACGGGGACGACACTATGGCTACACCTTC.